This T cell receptor beta chain stems from a study of metastatic and nonmetastatic thyroid tumors (dated by TCRdb to about 2020). Concerning the study at large: For patients with malignant and with benign thyroid disease, the researchers compared repertoires between peripheral blood samples and tumor or nodule tissue samples. The research as a whole found: In both blood and tumor samples, malignant tumors were reported to have significantly higher TCR beta diversity than benign nodules.

This clone was seen more than once but under ten times. This receptor's antigen is unknown. No quality values exist for individual bases; no much larger clone is one base distant. No patient had received any treatment before thyroid surgery. Patient clinical samples collected from about 2011 to 2018 were retrospectively analysed using T-cell receptor beta sequencing. Library preparation used PCR. Sequencer: Illumina HiSeq 4000. High-throughput sequencing was used to profile the TCR beta-chain CDR3 region of every patient. In the authors' own workflow: CDR3 differences across clinicopathological groups were used to build a classifier for discriminating distant-metastatic papillary thyroid cancer patients. To measure repertoire diversity the researchers used the Shannon index, while the Morisita-Horn index served to gauge how similar the tumor and blood repertoires were. TCRdb reprocessed the public reads (quality trimming at Q25 with fastp, clone calling with MiXCR) and kept in-frame beta chains. It is TCRdb's table, rather than the study itself, that gives the V and J calls and clone size. The sample table lists under 45,000 clones, roughly a third of them with a count of one. The top ten hold roughly 23% of the sample.

The receptor was isolated from a female donor with papillary thyroid cancer or a benign thyroid nodule (not recorded which). Some clones in this sample may be carry-over from other donors' samples. Material: tumor tissue.

The CDR3 sequence is CSPRFRAAALDTQYF. The DNA sequence follows: TGCAGTCCCAGGTTCCGGGCCGCGGCACTCGATACGCAGTATTTT. The chain is assembled from TRBV20-1 and TRBJ2-3, with no D gene named confidently. The germline V gene (reference sequence) specifies DFQATT as CDR1 and SNEGSKA as CDR2. The CDR3 has 15 amino acids, counting the end cysteine and phenylalanine. Only the CDR3 portion is preserved as DNA: 45 bases, with reading frame beginning at the first base. V gives up 8 bases and J gives up 6 bases, and the segment between their germline ends measures 24 bases.